A single sample is the source of the 18 T cell receptor beta chains below, sequenced in a study of shared clonotypes between healthy human individuals. CD45RO-negative cells were positively selected for CCR7, leaving out terminally differentiated effector memory CD45RA+ cells. Clones were read by immunoSEQ multiplex PCR, and TCRdb kept only the in-frame ones, dropping some. Among some 800,000 clones, 85% to 95% were seen once, and the ten largest hold around 24%. The specimen was naive CD8+ T cells sorted from blood. The receptors stem from a man in his thirties or forties in good health.

This clone was picked up one time. This chain uses TRBV7-8 with TRBJ2-5; a possible D gene is TRBD2 (6 bases). Germline V gene data show CDR1 as SGHVS and CDR2 as FQNEAQ. This CDR3 contains 14 residues. V was pared by 4 bases and J by 5 bases, with 14 bases between. CDR3 DNA sequence: TGTGCCAGCAGCTACCCCGGAGGGCTGGAGACCCAGTACTTC. Translated, it gives CASSYPGGLETQYF.

The chain carries TRBV11-2 and TRBJ2-3, with 7 bases fitting TRBD1. The CDR3 runs 18 residues. Looked up from germline, CDR1 is SGHAT and CDR2 is FQNNGV. Losses at the gene ends were 3 bases for V and 0 bases for J; bases not matched to a gene: 12. The DNA for the CDR3 is TGTGCCAGCAGCTTTGTGTCCGACAGGGCCCCTAGCACAGATACGCAGTATTTT. This translates into CASSFVSDRAPSTDTQYF.

The genes are TRBV5-1 and TRBJ2-2; possible D gene TRBD1, 5 bases. V was trimmed by 3 bases and J by 2 bases, leaving 20 bases between them. The CDR3 length is 18 residues. Germline assignment: CDR1 SGHRS and CDR2 YFSETQ. The CDR3 nucleotides read TGCGCCAGCAGCTCCCCCAGTTTCTTGACAGCAAACACCGGGGAGCTGTTTTTT. Translation: CASSSPSFLTANTGELFF.

The rearrangement joins TRBV12-5 to TRBJ2-1, with 7 bases lining up with TRBD1. Germline loops: CDR1 LGHNT, CDR2 FRNRAP. The CDR3 sequence is 18 residues long. Trimming removed 1 base from V and 2 bases from J; junction bases left unmatched: 11. CDR3: CASGLAPLTGAAYNEQFF. The CDR3 DNA sequence: TGTGCTAGTGGTTTGGCTCCCCTTACAGGGGCGGCCTACAATGAGCAGTTCTTC.

This sequence joins TRBV4-3 and TRBJ2-7; tentative D call: TRBD2 (5 bases). This CDR3 contains 17 residues. The V gene lost 0 bases and the J gene lost 2 bases, with 17 bases spanning the gap. CDR1 and CDR2 (germline): LGHNA, YSLEER. This CDR3 reads CASSQDFIGLKTYEQYF. CDR3 sequence (DNA): TGCGCCAGCAGCCAAGATTTCATAGGACTTAAGACCTACGAGCAGTACTTC.

The chain is built from TRBV28 and TRBJ2-7; D is unresolved. The CDR3 contains 12 residues. V was clipped by 5 bases and J by 4 bases, with 9 bases between them. CDR1 is MDHEN and CDR2 is SYDVKM in the germline V gene. The CDR3 sequence is CASSRIWYEQYF. CDR3 coding DNA: TGTGCCAGCAGTCGGATTTGGTACGAGCAGTACTTC.

The count of this clone is one. The V and J genes are TRBV11-2 and TRBJ2-7; TRBD2 matches 8 bases. The CDR3 loop spans 16 amino acids. Germline V gives CDR1 SGHAT, CDR2 FQNNGV. The V gene end was trimmed by 5 bases and the J gene end by 3 bases; junction bases not matched to a gene: 12. The DNA of the CDR3 is TGTGCCAGCAGCCCGGGTCCAAATAGCGGGGTCTACGAGCAGTACTTC. It encodes CASSPGPNSGVYEQYF. The full variable domain, with the rest looked up from reference TRBV11-2 and TRBJ2-7, is EAGVAQSPRYKIIEKRQSVAFWCNPISGHATLYWYQQILGQGPKLLIQFQNNGVVDDSQLPKDRFSAERLKGVDSTLKIQPAKLEDSAVYLCASSPGPNSGVYEQYFGPGTRLTVT.

V and J are TRBV6-5 and TRBJ2-5, with D unresolved. The V gene's germline CDR1 is MNHEY and CDR2 SVGAGI. CDR3 length equals 16 residues. Between the trimmed V and J ends, which lost 0 bases and 3 bases, there was a span of 14 bases. The CDR3 reads CASSYSIGRAEETQYF. The CDR3 nucleotides are TGTGCCAGCAGTTACTCGATCGGCCGGGCGGAAGAGACCCAGTACTTC.

This clone was detected once. The V and J genes are TRBV2 and TRBJ2-3, with D possibly being TRBD1 (6 bases). V was trimmed by 0 bases and J by 4 bases, leaving 11 bases between them. CDR1 is SNHLY, CDR2 FYNNEI, per germline. CDR3 length equals 15 residues. The CDR3 sequence: CASSEAQGKADTQYF. DNA for the CDR3: TGTGCCAGCAGTGAAGCGCAGGGGAAGGCAGATACGCAGTATTTT. Looking up the rest from reference TRBV2 and TRBJ2-3 gives the full variable domain: EPEVTQTPSHQVTQMGQEVILRCVPISNHLYFYWYRQILGQKVEFLVSFYNNEISEKSEIFDDQFSVERPDGSNFTLKIRSTKLEDSAMYFCASSEAQGKADTQYFGPGTRLTVL.

The chain employs TRBV27 and TRBJ2-2; 7 bases align to TRBD1. The length of the CDR3 is 14 residues. After removal of 2 bases from V and 8 bases from J, the junction contained 5 bases not matched to a gene. Germline CDR1 is MNHEY and CDR2 is SMNVEV (reference sequence). The CDR3 is CASSLGQGVGELFF. CDR3 coding DNA: TGTGCCAGCAGTTTAGGGCAGGGGGTTGGGGAGCTGTTTTTT.

This clone was recorded once. J is TRBJ2-3 and V is TRBV25-1; TRBD2 might be the D (6 bases). There are 16 residues in the CDR3. Germline CDR1 is MGHDK and CDR2 is SYGVNS. V lost 0 bases to trimming and J lost 0 bases, with 10 bases between them. CDR3 residues: CASSEYGGTSTDTQYF. CDR3 in DNA: TGTGCCAGCAGTGAATACGGCGGGACTAGCACAGATACGCAGTATTTT.

The gene calls are TRBV10-2 and TRBJ2-1; 7 nucleotides match TRBD2. J was trimmed by 4 bases and V by 2 bases; bases with no gene match: 8. The CDR3 runs to 16 residues. CDR1 WSHSY and CDR2 SAAADI come from the germline V gene. The CDR3 DNA reads TGCGCCAGCAGTGAGCCTGCGGGGGATTCTTACAATGAGCAGTTCTTC. It translates to CASSEPAGDSYNEQFF.

V usage is TRBV7-6 and J usage is TRBJ2-3; D unclear. The CDR3 covers 14 residues. V lost 1 base to trimming and J lost 0 bases, with 5 bases between them. Germline V gives CDR1 SGHVS, CDR2 FNYEAQ. The CDR3 here is CASSLETSTDTQYF. The CDR3 region has the DNA TGTGCCAGCAGCTTAGAAACTAGCACAGATACGCAGTATTTT.

V is TRBV27 and J is TRBJ1-2, with D unclear. The CDR3 runs 15 residues. From germline, CDR1 is MNHEY and CDR2 SMNVEV (reference sequence). The V and J ends lost 4 bases and 3 bases respectively, with 15 bases between them. CDR3 region: CASSSAGYRDYGYTF. The CDR3 coding sequence is TGTGCCAGCAGTTCCGCGGGATACAGAGACTATGGCTACACCTTC.

The chain employs TRBV4-3 and TRBJ2-7; D unresolved. V lost 0 bases and J lost 5, with 8 bases in between. The V gene's germline CDR1 is LGHNA and CDR2 YSLEER. This CDR3 has 13 amino acids. The CDR3 DNA follows: TGCGCCAGCAGCCAAGATGGTGTAAACGAGCAGTACTTC. It specifies CASSQDGVNEQYF.

This clone was detected only once. This chain connects TRBV7-2 to TRBJ1-5; D remains unclear. From germline, CDR1 is SGHTA and CDR2 FQGNSA. The V end was cut by 1 base, the J end by 9 bases, with 16 bases between. CDR3 length: 15 amino acids. CDR3 region: CASSLDDWGPWPQHF. CDR3 bases: TGTGCCAGCAGCTTAGATGATTGGGGTCCGTGGCCCCAGCATTTT. The variable domain in full, with the rest retrieved from reference TRBV7-2 and TRBJ1-5, is GAGVSQSPSNKVTEKGKDVELRCDPISGHTALYWYRQSLGQGLEFLIYFQGNSAPDKSGLPSDRFSAERTGGSVSTLTIQRTQQEDSAVYLCASSLDDWGPWPQHFGDGTRLSIL.

The V gene is TRBV5-5, the J gene TRBJ2-1; no definite D call. V was clipped by 4 bases and J by 3 bases, with 11 bases between them. The CDR3 length is 14 residues. The germline CDR1 and CDR2 sequences are SGHKS and YYEKEE (reference sequence). CDR3 nucleotide sequence: TGTGCCAGCAGCCCCCCTCCGGTCTACAATGAGCAGTTCTTC. Encoded protein: CASSPPPVYNEQFF.

The chain employs TRBV13 and TRBJ2-2; 7 bases are shared with TRBD1. V was pared by 5 bases and J by 3 bases, with 9 bases of the junction left unmatched. Germline V gene lookup returns CDR1 PRHDT and CDR2 FYEKMQ (reference sequence). The CDR3 extends over 16 amino acids. CDR3 nucleotide sequence: TGTGCCAGCAGCACCCTCGGGGACAGACACACCGGGGAGCTGTTTTTT. Its protein is CASSTLGDRHTGELFF.